The T cell receptor beta chain described here comes from a study of cytomegalovirus exposure and HLA in healthy donors. Looking at the study overall: Previous work identified roughly 110 million unique TCR beta sequences from some 170 million T cells. Study observations and caveats: Earlier analysis yielded a pattern in which most TCR beta V segments were productive about 90% or about 30% of the time. Exclusion as indistinguishable affected some V segments, including TRBV6-2 and TRBV6-3.

Sampled while nominally healthy, donors likely had unrecorded immune exposures. With 60 Vbeta and 13 Jbeta primers, the PCR was carried out. Sequencing was performed with immunoSEQ multiplex PCR; in TCRdb, only in-frame clones are kept and a portion is missing. The sample consists of about 200,000 clones, roughly 80% of them appearing once. This CDR3 is built from 18 residues. Per the germline V gene, CDR1 is MDHEN and CDR2 is SYDVKM. The ends lost 7 bases at V and 3 bases at J; junction bases unmatched: 14. Points on this clone: Its target is not known.

The chain recombines TRBV28 with TRBJ2-2, with 10 bases lining up with TRBD2. The TCR was taken from a man aged 40-50 years in good health and CMV-seronegative. The sequencing input was PBMCs. CDR3: CASNLPGSGRVDTGELFF. Here the CDR3 DNA reads TGTGCCAGCAACCTCCCTGGGAGCGGGAGGGTGGACACCGGGGAGCTGTTTTTT. Using reference TRBV28 and TRBJ2-2 for the parts outside the CDR3, the full variable domain is DVKVTQSSRYLVKRTGEKVFLECVQDMDHENMFWYRQDPGLGLRLIYFSYDVKMKEKGDIPEGYSVSREKKERFSLILESASTNQTSMYLCASNLPGSGRVDTGELFFGEGSRLTVL.